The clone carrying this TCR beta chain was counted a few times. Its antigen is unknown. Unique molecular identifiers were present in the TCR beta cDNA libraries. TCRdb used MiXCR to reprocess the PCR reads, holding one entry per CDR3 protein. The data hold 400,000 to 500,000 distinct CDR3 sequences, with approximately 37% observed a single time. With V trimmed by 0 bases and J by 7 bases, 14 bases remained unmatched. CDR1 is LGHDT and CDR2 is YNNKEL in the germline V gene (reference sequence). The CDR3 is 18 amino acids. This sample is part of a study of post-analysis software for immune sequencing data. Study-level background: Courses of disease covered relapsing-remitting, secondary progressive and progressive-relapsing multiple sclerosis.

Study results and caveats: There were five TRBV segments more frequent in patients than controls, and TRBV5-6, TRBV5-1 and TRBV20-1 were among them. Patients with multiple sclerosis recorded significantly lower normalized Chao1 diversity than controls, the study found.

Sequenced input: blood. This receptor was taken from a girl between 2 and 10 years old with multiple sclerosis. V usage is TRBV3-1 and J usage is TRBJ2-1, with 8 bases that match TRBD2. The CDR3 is CASSQDKREQFQTNEQFF. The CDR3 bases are TGTGCCAGCAGCCAAGATAAGCGGGAGCAGTTCCAAACAAATGAGCAGTTCTTC.